These 18 T cell receptor beta chains came from one sample sequenced in a study of T cell changes during pregnancy in multiple sclerosis. Repertoires were generated with immunoSEQ multiplex PCR, while TCRdb's copy carries only in-frame clones and drops some. Of more than 100,000 clones in the sample, 92% were seen once. The input for sequencing was peripheral blood, taken after pregnancy. The receptor set was obtained from a female donor with multiple sclerosis, enrolled in a pregnancy study.

The chain links TRBV11-3 to TRBJ2-2; weak D call: TRBD1 (6 bases). V dropped 4 bases and J dropped 1 base, with 10 bases sitting between them. Germline lookup yields CDR1 SGHNT and CDR2 YENEEA. The CDR3 has 15 amino acids. The CDR3 region is CASSSRTVNTGELFF. The CDR3 DNA reads TGTGCCAGCAGCTCTCGGACAGTGAACACCGGGGAGCTGTTTTTT.

The gene calls are TRBV4-1 and TRBJ2-7; tentatively, D is TRBD2 (6 bases). The germline CDR1 and CDR2 sequences are MGHRA and YSYEKL. The V end lost 6 bases, the J end lost 4 bases, and 13 bases lay between the germline ends. The CDR3 has 13 residues. CDR3 nucleotide sequence: TGCGCCAGCAGTCCCCGGGAGCAATACGAGCAGTACTTC. This encodes CASSPREQYEQYF.

The chain combines TRBV2 with TRBJ2-1; 10 nucleotides match TRBD1. Germline CDR1 SNHLY, CDR2 FYNNEI. The trim removed 8 bases at V and 3 bases at J, leaving 7 bases unmatched. The CDR3 covers 15 residues. The CDR3 DNA reads TGTGCCAGCGGAGTCGGGACAGGGGACTACAATGAGCAGTTCTTC. This sequence encodes CASGVGTGDYNEQFF.

The chain carries TRBV29-1 and TRBJ2-7, with 14 bases lining up with TRBD2. Trimming at V came to 6 bases and at J to 2 bases, leaving 3 bases not matched to a gene. CDR1 SQVTM and CDR2 ANQGSEA come from the germline V gene. This CDR3 spans 14 amino acids. This chain's CDR3 is CSVGLAGGAYEQYF. The CDR3 coding sequence is TGCAGCGTCGGACTAGCGGGAGGAGCCTACGAGCAGTACTTC.

This rearrangement joins TRBV15 to TRBJ2-7, with TRBD1 matching 11 bases. There are 17 residues in the CDR3. V was pared by 1 base and J by 5 bases, with 10 bases of the junction left unmatched. Germline-derived CDR1 and CDR2 are LNHNV and YYDKDF (reference sequence). The CDR3 bases are TGTGCCACCAGCAGAGGGGGACAGGGGGAATTTTGGGACGAGCAGTACTTC. This gives the protein CATSRGGQGEFWDEQYF.

The chain couples TRBV2 to TRBJ2-2; the match to TRBD1 covers 10 bases. This CDR3 is built from 16 residues. With 8 bases clipped from V and 3 bases from J, the junction kept 9 bases outside the gene matches. CDR1 SNHLY and CDR2 FYNNEI come from the germline V gene. This CDR3 is CASLRTGGAYTGELFF. CDR3 coding DNA: TGTGCCAGCCTTCGGACAGGGGGAGCGTACACCGGGGAGCTGTTTTTT.

The chain links TRBV5-1 to TRBJ2-2, with 7 bases matching TRBD2. The CDR3 has 16 amino acids. Germline V gene sequence: CDR1 SGHRS, CDR2 YFSETQ. Unmatched junction bases numbered 9, after V lost 3 bases and J lost 4 bases. The CDR3 loop is CASSWYSREPTGELFF. CDR3 sequence (DNA): TGCGCCAGCAGCTGGTACTCGCGGGAGCCCACCGGGGAGCTGTTTTTT.

The J gene is TRBJ2-1, the V gene TRBV7-8, with 8 bases identical to TRBD2. Germline CDR1 reads SGHVS; CDR2 reads FQNEAQ. V lost 4 bases to trimming and J lost 4 bases; unmatched junction nucleotides: 18. The CDR3 sequence is 19 residues long. The CDR3 DNA is TGTGCCAGCAGCTCGGGCGGGAGAGGATGGAGCGGGAGTTACAATGAGCAGTTCTTC. As protein: CASSSGGRGWSGSYNEQFF.

V and J are TRBV7-6 and TRBJ2-5; tentatively, D is TRBD2 (5 bases). Germline CDR1 SGHVS, CDR2 FNYEAQ. Trimming took off 2 bases at V and 8 bases at J, with 24 bases between the two ends. This CDR3 has 17 amino acids. In DNA, the CDR3 is TGTGCCAGCAGCTTAATGGCCGGACTCCCGATGGTTAGCACCCAGTACTTC. This sequence encodes CASSLMAGLPMVSTQYF.

The chain has TRBV20-1 and TRBJ1-2; no clear D. The CDR3 is 10 amino acids. Germline V CDR1 and CDR2: DFQATT, SNEGSKA (reference sequence). Trimming stripped 4 bases from V and 8 bases from J, with 8 bases between. CDR3 bases: TGCAGTGCTATTAGATACGGCTACACCTTC. Residues: CSAIRYGYTF.

Here the CDR3 reads CASSFSEGGPDTQYF. The CDR3 region has the DNA TGTGCCAGCAGCTTTTCCGAAGGGGGCCCCGATACGCAGTATTTT. The chain combines TRBV7-4 with TRBJ2-3, with 7 bases that match TRBD1. The CDR3 is made up of 15 amino acids. The germline V gene encodes CDR1 SGHVT and CDR2 SQSDAQ. V trimming: 3 bases; J trimming: 6 bases; junction bases outside the gene matches: 9.

This clone was observed a single time. V and J are TRBV7-6 and TRBJ1-3, with TRBD1 matching over 7 bases. This CDR3 comprises 15 residues. The trim removed 4 bases at V and 0 bases at J, leaving 3 bases unmatched. CDR1 is SGHVS, CDR2 FNYEAQ, per germline. The chain's CDR3 is CASSSRDSSGNTIYF. Here the CDR3 DNA reads TGTGCCAGCAGCTCCCGGGACAGCTCTGGAAACACCATATATTTT.

The CDR3 spells CASNDSSADNQYF. DNA of the CDR3: TGTGCCAGCAACGACAGTTCTGCGGATAATCAGTACTTC. V gene TRBV9 combines with J gene TRBJ2-4; TRBD1 is a possible D gene (5 bases). Between the trimmed V and J ends, which lost 6 bases and 12 bases, there was a span of 19 bases. Per the germline V gene, CDR1 is SGDLS and CDR2 is YYNGEE. CDR3 length: 13 residues.

This chain connects TRBV5-1 to TRBJ1-6; D ambiguous. CDR1 SGHRS and CDR2 YFSETQ come from the germline V gene. CDR3 length: 15 amino acids. The germline V and J ends were trimmed by 0 bases and 0 bases, with 4 bases remaining between them. Here the CDR3 reads CASSLESSYNSPLHF. The DNA of the CDR3 is TGCGCCAGCAGCTTGGAGAGCTCCTATAATTCACCCCTCCACTTT.

The chain is built from TRBV7-3 and TRBJ2-1; 9 bases map to TRBD2. Germline V gene lookup returns CDR1 SGHTA and CDR2 FQGTGA. V was pared by 2 bases and J by 10 bases, with 18 bases of the junction left unmatched. This CDR3 comprises 18 residues. The CDR3 sequence is CASSLGLGLAGSDPEQFF. The CDR3 region has the DNA TGTGCCAGCAGCTTAGGGCTCGGGCTAGCGGGGAGCGACCCCGAGCAGTTCTTC.

The chain uses TRBV27 and TRBJ2-7; TRBD1 agrees at 8 bases. J lost 6 bases, V lost 3 bases, and 4 bases had no gene match. The CDR3 is 13 amino acids. Germline CDR1 MNHEY, CDR2 SMNVEV (reference sequence). The CDR3 nucleotides are TGTGCCAGCAGTTTGTCCAGGGGGCGCGAGCAGTACTTC. Translating it yields CASSLSRGREQYF.

The chain uses TRBV7-6 and TRBJ2-1; TRBD2 matches at 9 bases. From germline, CDR1 is SGHVS and CDR2 FNYEAQ. Losses at the gene ends were 5 bases for V and 7 bases for J; bases not matched to a gene: 12. The CDR3 has 16 amino acids. CDR3 DNA sequence: TGTGCCAGCAGCCCCCAGGGGCTAGCGGGACGGAATGAGCAGTTCTTC. Protein product: CASSPQGLAGRNEQFF.

The CDR3 nucleotides are TGTGCCAGCAGTTACTTGGAGAATTCACCCCTCCACTTT. Translation gives CASSYLENSPLHF. This chain connects TRBV6-5 to TRBJ1-6; no firm D call. In germline, CDR1 is MNHEY, CDR2 SVGAGI. V lost 1 base to trimming and J lost 7 bases, with 5 bases between them. This CDR3 comprises 13 residues.